A selection of T cell receptor beta chains follows, all from one sample in a study of blood T cell repertoires in COVID-19. The assay was immunoSEQ multiplex PCR, and TCRdb's table has in-frame clones only and misses some. The sample includes some 670,000 clones, over 80% seen only once; the top ten take roughly 0.25%. The sequencing input was peripheral blood. The receptors were sampled from a woman between 18 and 29 years old with acute or convalescent COVID-19. CDR3s include the opening cysteine and the closing phenylalanine or tryptophan. The order of the fields is J gene, D gene, clone size, V gene, CDR3 DNA, CDR3 protein. A D gene is named only where the DNA matches it firmly. The size field is filled for only some rows; it gives once, few, many or a size class.

TRBJ1-2 | TRBD1 | NA | TRBV19 | TGTGCCAGTCAGGGGACAGGCCGTGGCTACACCTTC | CASQGTGRGYTF
TRBJ2-7 | TRBD1 | NA | TRBV5-6 | TGTGCCAGCAGCTTCGGGACAGGGCGATACGAGCAGTACTTC | CASSFGTGRYEQYF
TRBJ2-7 | TRBD2 | NA | TRBV6-1 | TGTGCCAGCAGTGAACTTCCCCATGGGAGGGACGAGCAGTACTTC | CASSELPHGRDEQYF
TRBJ1-2 | NA | once | TRBV12-3/TRBV12-4 | TGTGCCAGCAGGCCGGGTGGTAACTATGGCTACACCTTC | CASRPGGNYGYTF
TRBJ1-1 | NA | NA | TRBV27 | TGTGCCAGCAGTTTAAACGGTAACCTTTTGAACACTGAAGCTTTCTTT | CASSLNGNLLNTEAFF
TRBJ2-2 | TRBD2 | NA | TRBV19 | TGTGCCAGCCACGGGAGGCTAGCGGGGGCCGGGGAGCTGTTTTTT | CASHGRLAGAGELFF
TRBJ1-1 | NA | NA | TRBV5-1 | TGCGCCAGCAGCGCTACCGGAGATGGACTTGCAAGAACTGAAGCTTTCTTT | CASSATGDGLARTEAFF
TRBJ2-7 | TRBD1 | NA | TRBV5-1 | TGCGCCAGCAGAAAAGGACAGGGTGCAGAGCAGTACTTC | CASRKGQGAEQYF
TRBJ2-7 | TRBD2 | NA | TRBV3-1/TRBV3-2 | TGTGCCAGCAGCCGCCCTGGGGACTACGCACACTTC | CASSRPGDYAHF
TRBJ1-2 | TRBD1 | NA | TRBV27 | TGTGCCAGCTCGGGACAGGGCGGGGTCGGGACTAACTATGGCTACACCTTC | CASSGQGGVGTNYGYTF
TRBJ1-1 | NA | NA | TRBV29-1 | TGCTCATCCTCTCGGGGGGTCACTATGAACACTGAAGCTTTCTTT | CSSSRGVTMNTEAFF
TRBJ1-2 | NA | NA | TRBV9 | TGTGCCAGCAGCGTAGACGAGAGCTCGGGTGGCTACACCTTC | CASSVDESSGGYTF
TRBJ1-6 | NA | once | TRBV2 | TGTGCCAGCATTCCCAGGATTAATTCACCCCTCCACTTT | CASIPRINSPLHF
TRBJ1-1 | NA | NA | TRBV7-3 | TGTGCCAGCAGCCATGGACATAACACTGAAGCTTTCTTT | CASSHGHNTEAFF
TRBJ1-2 | NA | NA | TRBV7-2 | TGTGCCAGCAGCTCAGCTCCGAGTTCATCCTATGGCTACACCTTC | CASSSAPSSSYGYTF
TRBJ1-1 | NA | NA | TRBV19 | TGTGCCAGTAGTTATCCGGCGGAGGGGTGGACTGAAGCTTTCTTT | CASSYPAEGWTEAFF
TRBJ2-1 | TRBD1 | NA | TRBV10-3 | TGTGCCATCATGTCCCAGGGGGTTAAAAATGAGCAGTTCTTC | CAIMSQGVKNEQFF
TRBJ2-3 | TRBD2 | NA | TRBV7-3 | TGTGCCAGCAGCTGGGCGGGGGGCACAGATACGCAGTATTTT | CASSWAGGTDTQYF
TRBJ1-2 | TRBD1 | NA | TRBV2 | TGTGCCAGCAGTGGATTACAGGGGAGAGACTATGGCTACACCTTC | CASSGLQGRDYGYTF
TRBJ1-5 | NA | NA | TRBV7-8 | TGTGCCAGCAGCTTACAGGGGATCGGGGATCAGCCCCAGCATTTT | CASSLQGIGDQPQHF
TRBJ2-3 | NA | once | TRBV5-5 | TGTGCCAGCAGCTTGGGCGGACTTACAGATACGCAGTATTTT | CASSLGGLTDTQYF
TRBJ1-2 | NA | NA | TRBV28 | TGTGCCAGCACCCAAGGGGGGGGAGGGAAAAACTATGGCTACACCTTC | CASTQGGGGKNYGYTF
TRBJ2-7 | NA | NA | TRBV5-1 | TGCGCCAGCAGCGAGTATGTGCGTGCCTCCTACGAGCAGTACTTC | CASSEYVRASYEQYF
TRBJ2-5 | NA | NA | TRBV28 | TGTGCCAGCAGTTCACGCCCCAAGGGTGAGGGGACCCAGTACTTC | CASSSRPKGEGTQYF
TRBJ1-5 | NA | NA | TRBV12-3/TRBV12-4 | TGTGCCAGCAGTTTAAGGGGCAGGGCCCAGCATTTT | CASSLRGRAQHF
TRBJ2-3 | TRBD2 | NA | TRBV6-4 | TGTGCCAGCAGCACCTCGAGCGGGGGCCACACAGATACGCAGTATTTT | CASSTSSGGHTDTQYF
TRBJ1-1 | NA | NA | TRBV5-1 | TGCGCCAGCAGCTTGGGGTTCTATGGCGGCCCGCTTGAAGCTTTCTTT | CASSLGFYGGPLEAFF
TRBJ2-5 | NA | NA | TRBV27 | TGTGCCAGCAGTACCCGCCAGTACCACGAGACCCAGTACTTC | CASSTRQYHETQYF
TRBJ1-6 | NA | NA | TRBV12-3/TRBV12-4 | TGTGCCAGCAGTTTTGCCGCAGAATCACCCCTCCACTTT | CASSFAAESPLHF
TRBJ2-2 | NA | NA | TRBV7-2 | TGTGCCAGCAGCTTAGGGCTTTCGAACACCGGGGAGCTGTTTTTT | CASSLGLSNTGELFF